Below, 21 T cell receptor beta chains from the same sample are listed, as sequenced in a study of T cell clonality in common variable immunodeficiency. Whole-study results and caveats: Common variable immunodeficiency TCR beta sequences reportedly had fewer deletions and N-nucleotide insertions.

The antigens of these receptors remain unknown. This table comes from immunoSEQ multiplex PCR, and its TCRdb copy is limited to in-frame clones, with some not included. Singletons are absent from the sample, which has under 35,000 clones. The sequencing input was peripheral blood mononuclear cells. All receptors derive from a human donor with common variable immunodeficiency.

This clone was seen at least ten times. The read terminates 3 residues before the CDR3 end, so the remaining end is supplied by the germline J gene. The chain uses TRBV5-1 and TRBJ2-5; no clear D. The CDR3 covers 13 residues. The germline gives CDR1 SGHRS, CDR2 YFSETQ. V lost 0 bases and J lost 7, with 10 bases in between. The CDR3 DNA, read in part, is TGCGCCAGCAGCTTGGTGGTTTCAGGGACC. Encoded protein: CASSLVVSGT. The whole CDR3 sequence reads CASSLVVSGTQYF.

The sample holds a few counts of this clone. Read data end 3 residues before the CDR3 end; the end is taken from the germline J gene. V and J are TRBV7-6 and TRBJ2-7, with 14 bases lining up with TRBD2. With 5 bases clipped from V and 4 bases from J, the junction kept 7 bases outside the gene matches. This CDR3 has 16 residues. Germline V gene sequence: CDR1 SGHVS, CDR2 FNYEAQ. The CDR3 protein is CASSLGTSGGGYEQYF. The covered CDR3 bases are TGTGCCAGCAGCCTGGGGACTAGCGGGGGAGGTTACGAG.

In this sample, this clone turned up many times. The read gets to within 3 residues of the CDR3 end, and the germline J gene fills in the rest. J is TRBJ2-2 and V is TRBV5-1, with 9 positions matching TRBD1. This CDR3 has 16 amino acids. CDR1 is SGHRS and CDR2 is YFSETQ in the germline V gene. V lost 6 bases and J lost 0; bases outside the gene matches: 6. This chain's CDR3 is CASTSRQGANTGELFF. Partial CDR3 DNA: TGCGCCAGCACCTCGAGACAGGGGGCGAACACCGGGGAG.

This clone was seen more than once but under ten times. The CDR3 bases that were read are TGTGCCTGGGGACTGAGGGCTAATGAAAAA. Protein sequence: CAWGLRANEK. The complete CDR3 protein is CAWGLRANEKLFF. The chain recombines TRBV30 with TRBJ1-4; D uncertain. The CDR3 end lies 3 residues beyond the end of the read and is filled in from the germline J gene. The germline V and J ends were trimmed by 5 bases and 3 bases, with 10 bases remaining between them. The CDR3 is 13 residues long. CDR1 is GTSNPN and CDR2 is SVGIG in the germline V gene (reference sequence).

A remark on this clone: The read comes to an end 3 residues before the CDR3 does, leaving the germline J gene to fill in the end. J is TRBJ1-2 and V is TRBV6-2 or TRBV6-3; D remains unclear. CDR3 length: 15 amino acids. Germline V gene sequence: CDR1 MNHEY, CDR2 SVGEGT. The V end was cut by 4 bases, the J end by 3 bases, with 15 bases between. This CDR3 reads CASSSKGRQHYGYTF. The CDR3 bases that were read are TGTGCCAGCAGTTCGAAGGGTCGGCAGCACTATGGC.

Turning to this clone: The read finishes 3 residues shy of the CDR3 end, and the germline J gene is used to complete it. The chain has TRBV7-9 and TRBJ1-4, with D hard to call. The CDR3 consists of 15 residues. Between the trimmed V and J ends, which lost 0 bases and 3 bases, there was a span of 8 bases. Germline CDR1 is SEHNR and CDR2 is FQNEAQ (reference sequence). CDR3 sequence reads: CASSLASVANEKLFF. The CDR3 bases that were read are TGTGCCAGCAGCTTAGCCAGTGTGGCTAATGAAAAA.

Points on this clone: The read gets to within 3 residues of the CDR3 end, and the germline J gene fills in the rest. The V call is TRBV30, the J call TRBJ1-5; 9 nucleotides line up with TRBD1. V gave up 1 base and J gave up 7 bases; unmatched junction bases: 5. Germline V CDR1 and CDR2: GTSNPN, SVGIG (reference sequence). This CDR3 is built from 14 residues. CDR3 bases read: TGTGCCTGGAGTGCGGGACAGGGTGGGCAGCCC. This codes for CAWSAGQGGQP. The full CDR3 reads CAWSAGQGGQPQHF.

This clone was counted between two and nine times. The read stops 3 residues short of the end of the CDR3; the missing end is completed from the germline J gene. This chain joins TRBV6-2 or TRBV6-3 and TRBJ1-4; the match to TRBD1 covers 8 bases. After removal of 6 bases from V and 8 bases from J, the junction contained 8 bases not matched to a gene. Germline V lookup: CDR1 MNHEY, CDR2 SVGEGT. CDR3 length: 14 residues. CDR3 bases read: TGTGCCAGCAGAGCGACAGGGGTTCGGGAAAAA. This sequence encodes CASRATGVREK. The CDR3, in full, reads CASRATGVREKLFF.

In this sample, this clone turned up many times. Sequencing ends 3 residues short of the CDR3 end; the germline J gene provides the rest. This sequence joins TRBV29-1 and TRBJ1-5, with a weak D call TRBD1 (5 bases). This CDR3 region has 12 residues. Trimming took off 5 bases at V and 4 bases at J, with 9 bases between the two ends. Germline lookup yields CDR1 SQVTM and CDR2 ANQGSEA. CDR3 DNA, as far as it was read: TGCAGCGTTTCGGGGGGAAATCAGCCC. The encoded protein is CSVSGGNQP. The full-length CDR3 reads as CSVSGGNQPQHF.

In this sample, this clone turned up many times. The DNA ends 3 residues before the CDR3 does, and the rest of the CDR3 is filled in from the germline J gene. The genes are TRBV20-1 and TRBJ2-2, with 9 positions matching TRBD1. J lost 6 bases, V lost 5 bases, and 13 bases had no gene match. The CDR3 extends over 16 amino acids. In germline, CDR1 is DFQATT, CDR2 SNEGSKA (reference sequence). The sequenced CDR3 bases are TGCAGTGCTGGAAAACAGGGGGCGCAAGGATCCGGGGAG. Its protein is CSAGKQGAQGSGE. The whole CDR3 protein is CSAGKQGAQGSGELFF.

About this clone itself: The read terminates 3 residues before the CDR3 end, so the remaining end is supplied by the germline J gene. V is TRBV20-1 and J is TRBJ2-7, with D perhaps matching TRBD2 (5 bases). V lost 4 bases and J 5 bases, leaving 12 bases between the germline ends. Germline V gene sequence: CDR1 DFQATT, CDR2 SNEGSKA (reference sequence). The length of the CDR3 is 12 residues. CDR3 sequence: CSAKRGGNEQYF. The CDR3 bases that were read are TGCAGTGCTAAACGGGGTGGGAACGAG.

This clone was picked up many times. Read sequence stops 3 residues before the CDR3 end, and the germline J gene provides the missing end. This sequence joins TRBV5-4 and TRBJ1-5; D remains ambiguous. V lost 4 bases to trimming and J lost 6 bases, with 11 bases between them. CDR3 length equals 13 residues. Looked up from germline, CDR1 is SGHNT and CDR2 is YYREEE (reference sequence). The part of the CDR3 DNA that was read is TGTGCCAGCAGCCAGGCTCCTACTCAGCCC. Residues: CASSQAPTQP. The entire CDR3 protein reads CASSQAPTQPQHF. Together with reference TRBV5-4 and TRBJ1-5, the CDR3 gives the full variable domain: ETGVTQSPTHLIKTRGQQVTLRCSSQSGHNTVSWYQQALGQGPQFIFQYYREEENGRGNFPPRFSGLQFPNYSSELNVNALELDDSALYLCASSQAPTQPQHFGDGTRLSIL.

This clone has a count of ten or more. Coverage ceases 3 residues before the CDR3 finishes, and the germline J gene fills in the end. V is TRBV18 and J is TRBJ1-3, with D possibly matching TRBD1 (6 bases). CDR1 is KGHSH and CDR2 is LQKENI in the germline V gene. V lost 8 bases to trimming and J lost 4 bases, with 30 bases between them. The CDR3 contains 19 residues. The CDR3 reads CASARAAGGLHNSGNTIYF. The CDR3 bases that were read are TGTGCCAGCGCACGCGCTGCTGGGGGCCTTCATAACTCGGGAAACACC.

A few counts support this clone. The CDR3 end lies 3 residues beyond the end of the read and is filled in from the germline J gene. The genes are TRBV19 and TRBJ1-1; 7 bases fit TRBD1. Germline V gene lookup returns CDR1 LNHDA and CDR2 SQIVND (reference sequence). The CDR3 consists of 13 residues. The part of the CDR3 DNA that was read is TGTGCCAGTAGTATCGTAACAGGGGAAGAG. Encoded protein: CASSIVTGEE. The CDR3 reads in full as CASSIVTGEEAFF. Together with reference TRBV19 and TRBJ1-1, the CDR3 gives the full variable domain: DGGITQSPKYLFRKEGQNVTLSCEQNLNHDAMYWYRQDPGQGLRLIYYSQIVNDFQKGDIAEGYSVSREKKESFPLTVTSAQKNPTAFYLCASSIVTGEEAFFGQGTRLTVV.

This clone was found a few times. The sequenced CDR3 bases are TGTGCCAGCAGCTTAGGGGACACAGGGGACTACGAG. This codes for CASSLGDTGDYE. The entire CDR3 sequence reads CASSLGDTGDYEQYF. This chain links TRBV7-2 with TRBJ2-7; 7 positions agree with TRBD1. The read ends 3 residues shy of where the CDR3 ends; the end is completed using the germline J gene. V shed 1 base, J shed 3 bases, and the junction held 6 bases outside the gene matches. Germline V lookup: CDR1 SGHTA, CDR2 FQGNSA. The CDR3 covers 15 residues.

This clone turned up a few times. The read finishes 3 residues shy of the CDR3 end, and the germline J gene is used to complete it. This sequence joins TRBV2 and TRBJ2-1; 8 positions agree with TRBD1. There are 12 residues in the CDR3. V dropped 9 bases and J dropped 5; count of bases not matched to a gene: 3. Germline CDR1 and CDR2: SNHLY and FYNNEI. The CDR3 sequence is CARRDRNNEQFF. The sequenced CDR3 bases are TGTGCCAGGAGGGACAGGAACAATGAG.

In its sample, this clone was seen a few times. The read halts 3 residues ahead of the CDR3 end, with the missing end drawn from the germline J gene. The chain joins TRBV7-3 to TRBJ2-3; TRBD2 agrees at 7 bases. Per the germline V gene, CDR1 is SGHTA and CDR2 is FQGTGA. This CDR3 has 13 amino acids. With 6 bases clipped from V and 8 bases from J, the junction kept 8 bases outside the gene matches. Partial CDR3 DNA: TGTGCCAGCAGTAACGTCCTAGCGGCTACG. It is translated as CASSNVLAAT. The whole CDR3 sequence is CASSNVLAATQYF.

This clone came up a few times. The DNA ends 3 residues before the CDR3 does, and the rest of the CDR3 is filled in from the germline J gene. The gene calls are TRBV30 and TRBJ2-7; D is uncertain. The CDR3 extends over 11 amino acids. Looked up from germline, CDR1 is GTSNPN and CDR2 is SVGIG (reference sequence). V lost 0 bases to trimming and J lost 2 bases, with 2 bases between them. The CDR3 reads CAWSVTYEQYF. The sequenced CDR3 bases are TGTGCCTGGAGTGTCACCTACGAG.

This clone was counted between two and nine times. The read finishes 3 residues shy of the CDR3 end, and the germline J gene is used to complete it. This chain links TRBV30 with TRBJ1-5, with a tentative D call TRBD1 (6 bases). This CDR3 region has 17 residues. Germline CDR1 reads GTSNPN; CDR2 reads SVGIG (reference sequence). V lost 8 bases, J lost 0 bases, and 23 bases lay in between. The covered CDR3 bases are TGTGCCGAGAGCCCCGGGACACTAAGTAATAGCAATCAGCCC. Amino acids: CAESPGTLSNSNQP. The CDR3 as a whole reads CAESPGTLSNSNQPQHF.

Only a few counts were recorded for this clone. The missing CDR3 end, 3 residues past where the read stops, is filled in from the germline J gene. The gene calls are TRBV19 and TRBJ2-3; TRBD1 is a possible D gene (7 bases). This CDR3 region has 14 residues. Trimming pared 6 bases from V and 0 bases from J, leaving 10 bases between. Germline-derived CDR1 and CDR2 are LNHDA and SQIVND (reference sequence). The CDR3 loop is CASRTGTSTDTQYF. The sequenced CDR3 bases are TGTGCCAGTAGGACAGGGACTAGCACAGATACG.

On this clone: The CDR3 end is not reached by the read, which stops 3 residues before it; the germline J gene fills it in. The chain joins TRBV19 to TRBJ1-1; 7 bases match TRBD1. The length of the CDR3 is 12 residues. Germline V gene sequence: CDR1 LNHDA, CDR2 SQIVND (reference sequence). CDR3 bases read: TGTGCCAGTAGTCTCCGACAGGGTGTA. Protein: CASSLRQGV. The entire CDR3 protein is CASSLRQGVAFF.